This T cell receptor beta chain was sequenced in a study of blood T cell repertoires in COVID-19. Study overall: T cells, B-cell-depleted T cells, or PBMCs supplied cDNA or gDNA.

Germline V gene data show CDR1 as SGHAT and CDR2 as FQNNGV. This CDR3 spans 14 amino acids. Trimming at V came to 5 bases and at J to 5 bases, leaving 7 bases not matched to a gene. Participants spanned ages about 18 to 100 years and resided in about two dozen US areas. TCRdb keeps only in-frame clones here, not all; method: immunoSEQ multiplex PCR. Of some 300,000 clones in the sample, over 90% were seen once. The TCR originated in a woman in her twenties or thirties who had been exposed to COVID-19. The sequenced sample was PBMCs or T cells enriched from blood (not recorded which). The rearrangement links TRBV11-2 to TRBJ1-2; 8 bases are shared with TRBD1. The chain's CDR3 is CASSQGQGAYGYTF. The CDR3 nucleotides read TGTGCCAGCAGCCAAGGACAGGGAGCGTATGGCTACACCTTC.